This TCR beta chain was recovered during a study of patients and donors after allogeneic stem cell transplantation. The V gene lost 0 bases and the J gene lost 6 bases, with 9 bases spanning the gap. This CDR3 has 14 amino acids. Germline V gives CDR1 SGHRS, CDR2 YFSETQ. This clonotype was recorded a few times. TCRdb re-derived calls from the RT-PCR reads in MiXCR, one entry per CDR3 protein. The table shows about 960,000 distinct CDR3 sequences, with about a sixth occurring only once. V and J are TRBV5-1 and TRBJ2-2; D not certain. The TCR originated in a human donor who was either an allogeneic HSCT recipient or a stem cell or donor lymphocyte infusion donor (not recorded which). It is not recorded whose cells these are; they may come from a transplant donor. Sequencing was done on a sample of blood, either unsorted or a sorted T cell fraction (not recorded which). CDR3 nucleotides: TGCGCCAGCAGCTTGGTGGGGTCTGCCGGGGAGCTGTTTTTT. Encoded protein: CASSLVGSAGELFF.